Included here is one T cell receptor (beta chain) sequence, with context. This entry is derived from a study of blood T cell repertoires in COVID-19. The protocol was immunoSEQ multiplex PCR, while the TCRdb copy is restricted to in-frame clones and leaves out a portion. The sample yields 160,000 or so clones, approximately 88% seen once. The CDR3 loop spans 12 amino acids. Trimming removed 6 bases at V and 6 bases at J, with 13 bases between. Germline CDR1 reads SQVTM; CDR2 reads ANQGSEA. The specimen was peripheral blood. The source is a woman in her fifties or sixties with acute or convalescent COVID-19. V is TRBV29-1 and J is TRBJ2-3; possible D gene TRBD2, 5 bases. The CDR3 DNA is TGCAGCGTCCTGACTCCGGGGGATACGCAGTATTTT. This sequence encodes CSVLTPGDTQYF.